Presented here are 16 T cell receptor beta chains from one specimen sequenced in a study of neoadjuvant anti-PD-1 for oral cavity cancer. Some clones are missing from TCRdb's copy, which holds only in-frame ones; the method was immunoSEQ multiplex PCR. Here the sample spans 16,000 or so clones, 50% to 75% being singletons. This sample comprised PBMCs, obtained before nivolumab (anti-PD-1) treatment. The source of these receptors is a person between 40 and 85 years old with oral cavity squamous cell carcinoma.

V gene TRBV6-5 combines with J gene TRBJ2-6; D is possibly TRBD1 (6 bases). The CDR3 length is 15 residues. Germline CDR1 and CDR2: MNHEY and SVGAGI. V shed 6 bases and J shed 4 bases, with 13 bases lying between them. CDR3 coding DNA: TGTGCCAGCAGGACCACAGGGCCCGGGGCCAACGTCCTGACTTTC. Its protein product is CASRTTGPGANVLTF.

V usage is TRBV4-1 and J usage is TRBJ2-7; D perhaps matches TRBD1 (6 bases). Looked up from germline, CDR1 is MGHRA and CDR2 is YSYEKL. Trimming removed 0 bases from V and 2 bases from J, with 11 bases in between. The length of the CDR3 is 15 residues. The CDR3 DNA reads TGCGCCAGCAGCCAAGATGTACAGGGAACCTACGAGCAGTACTTC. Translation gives CASSQDVQGTYEQYF.

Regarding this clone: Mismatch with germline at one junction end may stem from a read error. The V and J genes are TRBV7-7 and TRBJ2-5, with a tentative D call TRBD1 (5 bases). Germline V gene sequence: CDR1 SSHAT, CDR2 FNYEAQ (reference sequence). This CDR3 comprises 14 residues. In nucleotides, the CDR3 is TGTGCTAGCAGCTCCTCCAGGGCGGAAGAGACCCAGTACTTC. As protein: CASSSSRAEETQYF.

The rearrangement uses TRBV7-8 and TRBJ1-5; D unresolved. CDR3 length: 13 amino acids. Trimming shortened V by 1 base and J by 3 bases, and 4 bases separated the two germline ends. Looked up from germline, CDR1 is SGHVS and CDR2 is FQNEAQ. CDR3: CASSLDSNQPQHF. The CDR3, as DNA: TGTGCCAGCAGCTTAGATTCCAATCAGCCCCAGCATTTT.

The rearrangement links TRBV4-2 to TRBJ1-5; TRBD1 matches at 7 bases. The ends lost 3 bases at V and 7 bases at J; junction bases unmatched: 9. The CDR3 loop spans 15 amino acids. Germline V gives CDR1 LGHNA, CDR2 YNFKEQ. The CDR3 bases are TGTGCCAGCAGCCAGAATTTACAGGGGTTCCAGCCCCAGCATTTT. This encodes CASSQNLQGFQPQHF.

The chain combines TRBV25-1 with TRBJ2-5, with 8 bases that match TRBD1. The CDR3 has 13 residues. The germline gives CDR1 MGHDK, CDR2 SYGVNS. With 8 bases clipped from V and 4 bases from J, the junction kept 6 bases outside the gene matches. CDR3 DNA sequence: TGTGCCAGCCATGCGACAGGGGCAGAGACCCAGTACTTC. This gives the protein CASHATGAETQYF. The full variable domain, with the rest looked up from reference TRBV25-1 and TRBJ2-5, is EADIYQTPRYLVIGTGKKITLECSQTMGHDKMYWYQQDPGMELHLIHYSYGVNSTEKGDLSSESTVSRIRTEHFPLTLESARPSHTSQYLCASHATGAETQYFGPGTRLLVL.

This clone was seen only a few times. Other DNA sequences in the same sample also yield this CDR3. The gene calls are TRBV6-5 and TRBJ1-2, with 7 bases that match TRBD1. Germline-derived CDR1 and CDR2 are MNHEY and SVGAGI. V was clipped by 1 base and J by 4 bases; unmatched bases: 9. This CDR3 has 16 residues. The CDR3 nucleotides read TGTGCCAGCAGTTACTTGCGGACAGGAGGGGGCTATGGCTACACCTTC. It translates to CASSYLRTGGGYGYTF.

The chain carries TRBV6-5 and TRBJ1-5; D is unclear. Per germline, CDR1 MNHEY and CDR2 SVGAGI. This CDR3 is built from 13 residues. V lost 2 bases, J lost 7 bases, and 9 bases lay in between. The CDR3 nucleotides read TGTGCCAGCAGTTACGAGGTGGGACAGCCCCAGCATTTT. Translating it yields CASSYEVGQPQHF.

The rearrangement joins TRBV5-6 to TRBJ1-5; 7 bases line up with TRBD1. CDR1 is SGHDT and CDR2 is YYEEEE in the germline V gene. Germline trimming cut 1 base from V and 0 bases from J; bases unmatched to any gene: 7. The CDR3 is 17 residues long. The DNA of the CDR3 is TGTGCCAGCAGCTTGATACAGGGGCTTGATAGCAATCAGCCCCAGCATTTT. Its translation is CASSLIQGLDSNQPQHF. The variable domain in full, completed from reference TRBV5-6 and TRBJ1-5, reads DAGVTQSPTHLIKTRGQQVTLRCSPKSGHDTVSWYQQALGQGPQFIFQYYEEEERQRGNFPDRFSGHQFPNYSSELNVNALLLGDSALYLCASSLIQGLDSNQPQHFGDGTRLSIL.

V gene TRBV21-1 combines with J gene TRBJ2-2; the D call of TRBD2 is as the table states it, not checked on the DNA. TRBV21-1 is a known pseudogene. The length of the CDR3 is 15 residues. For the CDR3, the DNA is TGTGCCGGGGTGACTAGCGGGGTCAACACCGGGGAGCTGTTTTTT. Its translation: CAGVTSGVNTGELFF.

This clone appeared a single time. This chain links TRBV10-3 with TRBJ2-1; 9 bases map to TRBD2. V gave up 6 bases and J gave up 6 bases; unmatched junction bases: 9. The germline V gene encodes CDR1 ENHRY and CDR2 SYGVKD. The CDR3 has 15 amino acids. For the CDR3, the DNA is TGTGCCATCAGCGATAGCGGGAGAGGGTTCAATGAGCAGTTCTTC. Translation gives CAISDSGRGFNEQFF.

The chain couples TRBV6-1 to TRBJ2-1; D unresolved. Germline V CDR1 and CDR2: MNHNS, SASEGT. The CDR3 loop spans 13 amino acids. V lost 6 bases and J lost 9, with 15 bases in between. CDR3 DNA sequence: TGTGCCAGCAGGCTCGATCGAACGAGTGAGCAGTTCTTC. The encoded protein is CASRLDRTSEQFF.

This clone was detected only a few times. CDR3 bases: TGTGCCAGTAGTGTTACACAGCGCTCTTACGAGCAGTACTTC. It translates to CASSVTQRSYEQYF. This sequence joins TRBV19 and TRBJ2-7; D uncertain. Germline V gene data show CDR1 as LNHDA and CDR2 as SQIVND (reference sequence). This CDR3 has 14 amino acids. V was cut by 5 bases and J by 4 bases, with 15 bases left in between.

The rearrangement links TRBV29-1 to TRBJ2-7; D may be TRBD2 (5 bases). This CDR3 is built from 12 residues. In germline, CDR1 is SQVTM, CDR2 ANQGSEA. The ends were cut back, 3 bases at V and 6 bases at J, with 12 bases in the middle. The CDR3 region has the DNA TGCAGCGTTGATGTGAACGGGGTCGAGCAGTACTTC. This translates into CSVDVNGVEQYF.

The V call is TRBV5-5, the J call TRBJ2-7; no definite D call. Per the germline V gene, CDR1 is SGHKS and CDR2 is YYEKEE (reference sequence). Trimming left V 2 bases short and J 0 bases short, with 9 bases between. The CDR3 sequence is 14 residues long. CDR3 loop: CASSLRPSSYEQYF. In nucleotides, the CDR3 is TGTGCCAGCAGCTTACGACCGAGCTCCTACGAGCAGTACTTC.

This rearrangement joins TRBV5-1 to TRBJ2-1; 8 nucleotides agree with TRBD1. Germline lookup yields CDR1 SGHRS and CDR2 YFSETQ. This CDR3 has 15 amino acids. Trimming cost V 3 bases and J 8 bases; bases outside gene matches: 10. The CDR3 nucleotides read TGCGCCAGCAGCTCTCGGTCAGGGGGCATCGATGAGCAGTTCTTC. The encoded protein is CASSSRSGGIDEQFF.